These 30 T cell receptor beta chains originate from one sample sequenced in a study of tumor-infiltrating lymphocytes in primary liver carcinoma. With a constant-region primer, TCR beta cDNA was made from approximately 520 ng of total RNA. The TCR beta library was amplified through three nested multiplex PCR rounds in a modified ARM-PCR procedure. The first two PCR rounds used TRBV1-TRBV30 primers with a Cbeta primer, roughly 10 cycles each. In TCRdb, the multiplex PCR reads were re-called with MiXCR into one record per CDR3 protein. The sample lists some 190,000 distinct CDR3 sequences, 50% to 75% seen once, with around 74% in the top ten. The researchers obtained blood RNA from unsorted whole blood and also extracted germline DNA. Sequencing input: peripheral blood. The receptors shown here come from a middle-aged man with primary liver carcinoma and hepatitis B virus infection.

On this clonotype: This clone may be a read error of a much larger clone one base away. The chain has TRBV6-5 and TRBJ1-5; a weak D match, TRBD1 (5 bases). Per the germline V gene, CDR1 is MNHEY and CDR2 is SVGAGI. This CDR3 is 13 amino acids long. V lost 6 bases and J lost 2, with 8 bases in between. In nucleotides, the CDR3 is TGTGCCAGCAGCGGGGGAGGCAATCAGCCCCAGCATTTT. Encoded protein: CASSGGGNQPQHF.

At least ten counts were recorded for this clonotype. This sequence joins TRBV11-2 and TRBJ1-1; D might be TRBD1 (6 bases). V lost 0 bases and J lost 11, with 19 bases in between. Germline V gives CDR1 SGHAT, CDR2 FQNNGV. The CDR3 extends over 15 amino acids. The CDR3 spells CASSLEGALRGDAFF. CDR3 sequence (DNA): TGTGCCAGCAGCTTAGAGGGGGCTTTACGTGGGGACGCTTTCTTT.

The chain has TRBV11-1 and TRBJ2-6, with TRBD1 as a possible D gene (5 bases). CDR3 length equals 14 residues. V was clipped by 3 bases and J by 4 bases, with 7 bases between them. From germline, CDR1 is SGHAT and CDR2 FQDESV (reference sequence). CDR3 bases: TGTGCCAGCAGCTTGGACACCGGGGCCAACGTCCTGACTTTC. Translated, it gives CASSLDTGANVLTF.

The chain combines TRBV6-1 with TRBJ1-3; D might be TRBD1 (6 bases). V was trimmed by 6 bases and J by 2 bases, leaving 17 bases between them. Germline lookup yields CDR1 MNHNS and CDR2 SASEGT. The CDR3 consists of 16 residues. CDR3 protein: CASSQRRTDTGNTIYF. CDR3 nucleotides: TGTGCCAGCAGCCAAAGAAGGACAGACACTGGAAACACCATATATTTT.

This clonotype was recorded at least ten times. V usage is TRBV4-1 and J usage is TRBJ2-5; perhaps TRBD1 as D (6 bases). There are 15 residues in the CDR3. In germline, CDR1 is MGHRA, CDR2 YSYEKL. The V end was cut by 5 bases, the J end by 5 bases, with 18 bases between. The CDR3 DNA is TGCGCCAGCAGCTTAGGTGGGGGCCACACGGAGACCCAGTACTTC. As protein: CASSLGGGHTETQYF.

The chain recombines TRBV5-4 with TRBJ2-1; TRBD2 matches at 11 bases. CDR3 size: 15 residues. The germline V gene has CDR1 SGHNT and CDR2 YYREEE (reference sequence). Unmatched junction bases numbered 6, after V lost 6 bases and J lost 4 bases. DNA of the CDR3: TGTGCCAGCAAGCCGGGACTAGCGGTTTACAATGAGCAGTTCTTC. Its protein is CASKPGLAVYNEQFF.

The J gene is TRBJ2-7, the V gene TRBV12-3 or TRBV12-4; perhaps TRBD2 as D (5 bases). The CDR3 runs 13 residues. V lost 3 bases to trimming and J lost 3 bases, with 9 bases between them. The CDR3 bases are TGTGCCAGCAGTTTCGCGGGCGGCTACGAGCAGTACTTC. Translating it yields CASSFAGGYEQYF.

The sample holds a few counts of this clonotype. This sequence joins TRBV6-6 and TRBJ2-7; possibly TRBD2 for D (5 bases). V was cut by 5 bases and J by 1 base, with 12 bases left in between. This CDR3 has 14 amino acids. Germline values: CDR1 MNHNY, CDR2 SVGAGI (reference sequence). CDR3 sequence (DNA): TGTGCCAGCAGTCCCGTCGGCGGGTCCTACGAGCAGTACTTC. Translating gives CASSPVGGSYEQYF.

To note about this clonotype: Being one base from a much bigger clone, this may be a read error. The chain recombines TRBV11-2 with TRBJ1-5; D remains ambiguous. CDR1 and CDR2 (germline): SGHAT, FQNNGV. This CDR3 comprises 15 residues. Here the CDR3 DNA reads TGTGCCAGCAGCAGACGAGTCGGTAGCAATCAGTCCCAGCATTTT. It yields the protein CASSRRVGSNQSQHF.

Note on this clonotype: This may be a read error: a much more frequent sequence differs by one nucleotide. This chain joins TRBV29-1 and TRBJ1-1; D remains ambiguous. The CDR3 length is 10 residues. CDR1 is SQVTM and CDR2 is ANQGSEA in the germline V gene. Trimming left V 7 bases short and J 6 bases short, with 9 bases between. CDR3 nucleotide sequence: TGCAGCGCCCGTAACGCTGAAGCTTTCTTT. Translated: CSARNAEAFF.

Only one count was recorded for this clonotype. V is TRBV24-1 and J is TRBJ2-1, with 9 bases fitting TRBD2. Germline V gene sequence: CDR1 KGHDR, CDR2 SFDVKD. Trimming cost V 3 bases and J 9 bases; bases outside gene matches: 11. The CDR3 is made up of 16 amino acids. The DNA of the CDR3 is TGTGCCACCAGTGATCCTTCTAGCGGGGCTTGGAGTGAGCAGTTCTTC. Its translation: CATSDPSSGAWSEQFF.

This clonotype was recorded once. The chain employs TRBV30 and TRBJ2-7, with D possibly matching TRBD2 (5 bases). The germline gives CDR1 GTSNPN, CDR2 SVGIG (reference sequence). Trimming removed 2 bases from V and 4 bases from J, with 12 bases in between. This CDR3 region has 13 residues. DNA for the CDR3: TGTGCCTGGAGTCTGGGGAAGCGGTACGAGCAGTACTTC. This translates into CAWSLGKRYEQYF.

The gene calls are TRBV29-1 and TRBJ2-1; weak D call: TRBD1 (5 bases). This CDR3 has 17 amino acids. In germline, CDR1 is SQVTM, CDR2 ANQGSEA. Trimming removed 7 bases at V and 0 bases at J, with 22 bases between. In DNA form, the CDR3 reads TGCAGCGCCTCAGTCCCCGCAGGGCGCCTCTCCTACAATGAGCAGTTCTTC. This translates into CSASVPAGRLSYNEQFF.

Remarks on this clonotype: This CDR3 is missing its conserved last phenylalanine or tryptophan, likely due to a read error. The chain combines TRBV29-1 with TRBJ2-1, with D uncertain. CDR1 and CDR2 from the germline V gene are SQVTM and ANQGSEA. CDR3 size: 15 residues. CDR3 sequence (DNA): TGCAGCGTGGGGTCTCCTTCCAGCTCCTACAATGGGCAGTTCCTC. This encodes CSVGSPSSSYNGQFL.

Turning to this clonotype: Germline is not matched at one junction end, which may reflect a read error. V is TRBV14 and J is TRBJ2-4; 10 bases agree with TRBD2. There are 14 residues in the CDR3. Germline V gene data show CDR1 as SGHDN and CDR2 as FVKESK. The CDR3 reads CVSSPASGGYIQYF. The CDR3 coding sequence is TGTGTCAGCAGCCCTGCTAGCGGGGGTTACATTCAGTACTTC.

Comment on this clonotype: An end of the junction does not agree with germline; a read error may underlie this. The V and J genes are TRBV11-2 and TRBJ2-7, with 9 nucleotides matching TRBD1. The CDR3 covers 14 residues. Germline values: CDR1 SGHAT, CDR2 FQNNGV. CDR3 coding DNA: TGTGGCAGTAGCTCGAGACAGGGGGAGTACGAGCAATACTTC. This codes for CGSSSRQGEYEQYF.

The chain recombines TRBV29-1 with TRBJ2-7; TRBD2 matches 9 bases. The germline CDR1 and CDR2 sequences are SQVTM and ANQGSEA. Trimming cost V 7 bases and J 4 bases; bases outside gene matches: 11. The CDR3 runs 14 residues. In DNA, the CDR3 is TGCAGCGCTCAGTCGGGCGGGAGGGTTTACGAGCAGTACTTC. This translates into CSAQSGGRVYEQYF.

V gene TRBV4-1 combines with J gene TRBJ2-7, with D uncertain. The CDR3 has 12 residues. Per the germline V gene, CDR1 is MGHRA and CDR2 is YSYEKL. Trimming took off 3 bases at V and 5 bases at J, with 8 bases between the two ends. The CDR3 region is CASSQGINEQYF. DNA of the CDR3: TGCGCCAGCAGCCAGGGGATCAACGAGCAGTACTTC.

To note about this clonotype: The conserved phenylalanine or tryptophan is not found at the CDR3 terminus, so this likely reflects a read error. V gene TRBV4-2 combines with J gene TRBJ2-7; 12 bases are a match to TRBD2. Germline values: CDR1 LGHNA, CDR2 YNFKEQ. This CDR3 is built from 15 residues. With 0 bases clipped from V and 5 bases from J, the junction kept 2 bases outside the gene matches. The CDR3 region is CASSQETSGSHEQYL. The CDR3, as DNA: TGTGCCAGCAGCCAAGAGACTAGCGGGAGTCACGAGCAGTACTTA.

This clonotype was seen at least ten times. The gene calls are TRBV29-1 and TRBJ2-2, with TRBD1 as a possible D gene (6 bases). Deletions cut 6 bases from V and 5 bases from J, with 13 bases between. Germline V CDR1 and CDR2: SQVTM, ANQGSEA. CDR3 size: 13 residues. CDR3 nucleotides: TGCAGCGTGACAGGATCAGGGACCGGGGAGCTGTTTTTT. Translating it yields CSVTGSGTGELFF.

This clonotype has ten or more counts. The chain uses TRBV11-3 and TRBJ2-1; no clear D. Trimming cost V 1 base and J 6 bases, with 7 bases left between them. The CDR3 runs 13 residues. CDR1 is SGHNT and CDR2 is YENEEA in the germline V gene. The CDR3 loop is CASSLVSSNEQFF. The CDR3 nucleotides read TGTGCCAGCAGCTTAGTATCCAGCAATGAGCAGTTCTTC.

CDR3 DNA: TGTGCCATCGGCAGGGGGACTATAACCAACACTGAAGCTTTCTTT. Its translation: CAIGRGTITNTEAFF. The chain links TRBV11-2 to TRBJ1-1, with 7 bases identical to TRBD1. V shed 10 bases and J 2 bases; nucleotides not matched to a gene: 13. Germline loops: CDR1 SGHAT, CDR2 FQNNGV. CDR3 length: 15 residues.

The chain combines TRBV12-3 or TRBV12-4 with TRBJ1-1; D is uncertain. V shed 5 bases and J shed 3 bases, with 10 bases lying between them. The CDR3 loop spans 13 amino acids. The CDR3: CASSTRPDTEAFF. In DNA, the CDR3 is TGTGCCAGCAGTACACGACCGGACACTGAAGCTTTCTTT.

Note on this clonotype: This may arise from a read error, as a much more abundant clone is one base away. The chain employs TRBV29-1 and TRBJ1-1, with 8 bases fitting TRBD1. V lost 1 base, J lost 12 bases, and 4 bases stayed unmatched. CDR3 size: 11 residues. In germline, CDR1 is SQVTM, CDR2 ANQGSEA. Here the CDR3 reads CSVEGQGTTFF. In nucleotides, the CDR3 is TGCAGCGTTGAAGGACAGGGGACGACTTTCTTT.

To note about this clonotype: A junction boundary mismatches the germline segment, possibly from a read error. The gene calls are TRBV11-2 and TRBJ2-1; 9 bases are shared with TRBD2. Germline CDR1 reads SGHAT; CDR2 reads FQNNGV. The CDR3 loop spans 14 amino acids. The CDR3 loop is CASTLAGARVEQLF. The CDR3 region has the DNA TGTGCCAGTACCTTAGCGGGAGCGAGGGTTGAGCAGCTCTTC.

For this clonotype: A much bigger clone sits one base away, suggesting this may be a read error. The V gene is TRBV11-3, the J gene TRBJ1-1, with no clear D. V gave up 5 bases and J gave up 3 bases, with 10 bases separating them. CDR1 and CDR2 from the germline V gene are SGHNT and YENEEA. The CDR3 sequence is 13 residues long. The CDR3 bases are TGTGCCAGCAGCCCGATCCGGGACACTGAAGCTTTCTTT. Translation: CASSPIRDTEAFF.

The chain combines TRBV28 with TRBJ1-2; 8 bases map to TRBD1. This CDR3 is 13 amino acids long. Germline V lookup: CDR1 MDHEN, CDR2 SYDVKM. After removal of 4 bases from V and 13 bases from J, the junction contained 11 bases not matched to a gene. The CDR3 region has the DNA TGTGCCAGCAGTTATCCCTCGGGACAGGTTTTCACCTTC. Translation gives CASSYPSGQVFTF.

In DNA form, the CDR3 reads TGTGCCAGCAGCCCCAAGCTGACCGGGGAGCTGTTTTTT. Amino acid sequence: CASSPKLTGELFF. The genes are TRBV11-3 and TRBJ2-2; no definite D call. The CDR3 loop spans 13 amino acids. Germline V lookup: CDR1 SGHNT, CDR2 YENEEA. Trimming took 5 bases from V and 5 from J, leaving 9 bases between them.

This chain links TRBV29-1 with TRBJ2-3; 9 positions agree with TRBD1. J lost 2 bases, V lost 6 bases, and 3 bases had no gene match. The CDR3 totals 13 residues. Germline V gene sequence: CDR1 SQVTM, CDR2 ANQGSEA. This chain's CDR3 is CSVGQGATDTQYF. CDR3 nucleotides: TGCAGCGTGGGACAGGGAGCCACAGATACGCAGTATTTT.

As regards this clonotype: This sequence may be a read error, since a much larger clone differs from it by one base. As DNA, the CDR3 is TGCAACGTTGAATCCTATGGCTACACCTTC. Encoded protein: CNVESYGYTF. This chain uses TRBV29-1 with TRBJ1-2; D remains unclear. Per germline, CDR1 SQVTM and CDR2 ANQGSEA. This CDR3 comprises 10 residues.